This is a list of T cell receptor beta chains from one sample in a study of a mutant IDH1 vaccine in newly diagnosed glioma. The method was immunoSEQ multiplex PCR; TCRdb's version includes in-frame clones alone and lacks a portion of them. Of 25,000 to 40,000 clones listed, under 85% were seen once; the top ten hold 9.3%. Their antigens remain unidentified. Sequencing was performed on PBMCs, taken from a glioma patient whose treatment included an IDH1 peptide vaccine. The receptors here all came from a woman in her thirties with glioma. Some clones in this sample may be carry-over from other donors' samples. Both conserved end residues are part of each CDR3. D genes are given only for firm matches. Only part of the rows carry a size: once, few, many, or a class if the clone is expanded.

CDR3 DNA	CDR3 protein	clone size	D gene	J gene	V gene
TGTGCCAGCAGCTACCAGGGGGCCCACGAGCAGTACTTC	CASSYQGAHEQYF	-	TRBD1	TRBJ2-7	TRBV5-8
TGTGCCAGCAGTGAATGGGGACAGGCGAACACCGGGGAGCTGTTTTTT	CASSEWGQANTGELFF	-	TRBD1	TRBJ2-2	TRBV2
TGTGCCAGCAGCTTGGAGACAGAATCCTACGAGCAGTACTTC	CASSLETESYEQYF	once	-	TRBJ2-7	TRBV5-5
TGTGCCAGCAGCTATAGAGGAGGTGTGGGGGCAGGGGACTATGGCTACACCTTC	CASSYRGGVGAGDYGYTF	-	-	TRBJ1-2	TRBV7-9
TGCGCCAGCAGCCGCGGGGCGACCGGGGAGCTGTTTTTT	CASSRGATGELFF	-	-	TRBJ2-2	TRBV5-1
TGTGCCAGCAGCTTGATTGGCGGGAACACTGAAGCTTTCTTT	CASSLIGGNTEAFF	-	-	TRBJ1-1	TRBV5-5
TGCGCCAGATTCCCCCGGACTAAGTTAAAGGGACCCTCTGGGGCCAACGTCCTGACTTTC	CARFPRTKLKGPSGANVLTF	-	-	TRBJ2-6	TRBV5-1
TGTGCCAGCAGCACCGACAGCGAGCAGTACTTC	CASSTDSEQYF	-	-	TRBJ2-7	TRBV2
TGTGCCAGCAACCTACAGGGCCTCCAAGAGACCCAGTACTTC	CASNLQGLQETQYF	-	-	TRBJ2-5	TRBV6-6
TGTGCCAGCAGGGCTGGGACAGCGGAGGTTTGGGATACGCAGTATTTT	CASRAGTAEVWDTQYF	-	TRBD1	TRBJ2-3	TRBV5-6
TGTGCCAGCAGCTTAGCAGGCGGAAATGAAAAACTGTTTTTT	CASSLAGGNEKLFF	-	-	TRBJ1-4	TRBV7-9
TGTGCCTGGAGTACAGCCGTCGAGCAGTACTTC	CAWSTAVEQYF	-	-	TRBJ2-7	TRBV30
TGTGCCAGCAGCCTGCGTTCCGGGACTAGCGGGAGGGGGGACATTCAGTACTTC	CASSLRSGTSGRGDIQYF	-	TRBD2	TRBJ2-4	TRBV9
TGCGCCAGCAGCCCCATGGGGGGGCCGTACGAGCAGTACTTC	CASSPMGGPYEQYF	-	-	TRBJ2-7	TRBV5-1
TGTGCCATCAGCGGCCAGGGGACCTCTCTAGAGACCCAGTACTTC	CAISGQGTSLETQYF	-	-	TRBJ2-5	TRBV10-3
TGTGCCTGGACCAAGGGCACCGGGGAGCTGTTTTTT	CAWTKGTGELFF	-	-	TRBJ2-2	TRBV30
TGTGCCAGCAGATCCTCGGGACAGGGGAGGGGCTACACCTTC	CASRSSGQGRGYTF	-	TRBD1	TRBJ1-2	TRBV2
TGTGCCAGCAGTTACGTCCGGGATGAGCAGTTCTTC	CASSYVRDEQFF	-	-	TRBJ2-1	TRBV6-6
TGTGCCAGCTGTGGGGACAGGGGCCAAGAGACCCAGTACTTC	CASCGDRGQETQYF	-	TRBD1	TRBJ2-5	TRBV6-6
TGTGCCAGCAGCCCTTCGCTGAACACTGAAGCTTTCTTT	CASSPSLNTEAFF	-	-	TRBJ1-1	TRBV7-3
TGTGCCAGTAGTATAGGTCCCCCAGGGGGAGCCTATGGCTACACCTTC	CASSIGPPGGAYGYTF	-	TRBD1	TRBJ1-2	TRBV19
TGTGCCAGTATAAGCGGAAAAGGAGGGACCCAGTACTTC	CASISGKGGTQYF	-	-	TRBJ2-5	TRBV19
TGTGCCAGCAGCTCTGGAATTACTAGCGGGAGAAGGGGGGAGACCCAGTACTTC	CASSSGITSGRRGETQYF	-	TRBD2	TRBJ2-5	TRBV7-6
TGTGCCAGCAGCTCAGGGGAATGGACAGATACGCAGTATTTT	CASSSGEWTDTQYF	-	-	TRBJ2-3	TRBV14
TGTGCCAGCAGTTTGGGGGGGACAGGGTCCCACGAGCAGTACTTC	CASSLGGTGSHEQYF	-	TRBD1	TRBJ2-7	TRBV28
TGTGCCAGCTCACCAGAATTGGTGAACACTGAAGCTTTCTTT	CASSPELVNTEAFF	-	-	TRBJ1-1	TRBV18
TGTGCCAGTAGTGATTATGGACAGGGATGGGATGAGCAGTTCTTC	CASSDYGQGWDEQFF	-	TRBD1	TRBJ2-1	TRBV19
TGTGCCACCAGCAGAGATCGCGGATCCGTCTATGGCTACACCTTC	CATSRDRGSVYGYTF	-	-	TRBJ1-2	TRBV15
TGTGCCAGCCTCCCTGCGGGCGCCCAACACAATGAGCAGTTCTTC	CASLPAGAQHNEQFF	-	-	TRBJ2-1	TRBV27
TGTGCCAGCAGTTCCCCAGCCGGGACACCCAGGAATGAGCAGTTCTTC	CASSSPAGTPRNEQFF	-	-	TRBJ2-1	TRBV6-5
TGTGCCAGTAGTATGTCGGCAGCCTACGAGCAGTACTTC	CASSMSAAYEQYF	-	-	TRBJ2-7	TRBV19
TGTGCCAGCAGCGCCCTGAGGCTAGCGGGCAATGAGCAGTTCTTC	CASSALRLAGNEQFF	-	TRBD2	TRBJ2-1	TRBV14
TGTGCCAGCAGTACACAGCAAAAACTGTTTTTT	CASSTQQKLFF	-	-	TRBJ1-4	TRBV28
TGTGCCAGCAGCCAAGGGGACAGGCCCTATGGAAACACCATATATTTT	CASSQGDRPYGNTIYF	-	TRBD1	TRBJ1-3	TRBV14
TGTGCCAGCAGTCTCCGGGACAGGGCTGGAAACACCATATATTTT	CASSLRDRAGNTIYF	-	TRBD1	TRBJ1-3	TRBV6-1
TGTGCCAGCAGCTTGGCCGGGAGGGCGGGAGTAGATACGCAGTATTTT	CASSLAGRAGVDTQYF	-	TRBD2	TRBJ2-3	TRBV5-8
TGTGCCAGCAGTTTATTTGGGGAGAATCAGCCCCAGCATTTT	CASSLFGENQPQHF	few	-	TRBJ1-5	TRBV28
TGTGCCAGTAGTATGTGGGCCTTGGGAAGAGAGCAGTTCTTC	CASSMWALGREQFF	-	-	TRBJ2-1	TRBV19